This TCR beta chain was found in a study of T-cell memory formation after mild COVID-19. In TCRdb, the 5' RACE reads were re-called with MiXCR into one record per CDR3 protein. The sample records fewer than 700,000 distinct CDR3 sequences, roughly 21% being singletons. CDR1 is SGHNT and CDR2 is YYREEE in the germline V gene (reference sequence). This CDR3 contains 15 residues. V was clipped by 3 bases and J by 4 bases; unmatched bases: 8. The sequenced material came from PBMCs or a T cell subset sorted from them (not recorded which). This chain links TRBV5-4 with TRBJ2-5; 8 bases agree with TRBD2. The source is an adult woman who had mild COVID-19 (a few samples of this study predate the infection). Cell type and time point are not known. The CDR3 DNA sequence: TGTGCCAGCAGCTCACGGACGGCGGGAGGAGAGACCCAGTACTTC. Encoded protein: CASSSRTAGGETQYF.